This T cell receptor beta chain was identified in a study of CD8 T cells in Susac syndrome. CDR1 is KGHSH and CDR2 is LQKENI in the germline V gene. The CDR3 is made up of 16 amino acids. Deletions cut 2 bases from V and 5 bases from J, with 15 bases between. A quantity of roughly 0.5 to 1 ug RNA underwent reverse transcription using random hexamers. TCRdb analysed the immunoSEQ multiplex PCR reads with MiXCR anew, one entry per CDR3 protein. The table has under 200,000 distinct CDR3 sequences, 90% to 95% seen once. From blood CD8+ and CD4+ T cells, the TCR beta chain was sequenced. Negative magnetic isolation gave CD8+ and CD4+ cells; FACS enriched CD8+ TEMRA. Comments on this clonotype: As yet, its antigen is unknown.

Findings and limits, study-wide: The study conceded that its TCR sequencing and HLA analysis involved relatively few individuals. The CD4+ T cell repertoires from Susac syndrome exhibited no clonal expansion.

This TCR came from a human donor with Susac syndrome. The material sequenced was CD4+ T cells from PBMCs. The chain joins TRBV18 to TRBJ2-2; D might be TRBD1 or TRBD2, each matching 5 bases. CDR3 loop: CASSPYTFEGTGELFF. Here the CDR3 DNA reads TGTGCCAGCTCACCATACACCTTCGAGGGGACCGGGGAGCTGTTTTTT.